This entry describes one T cell receptor beta chain. As yet, its antigen is unknown. A multiplex PCR was run with 60 Vbeta primers and 13 Jbeta primers. Generated by immunoSEQ multiplex PCR, the TCRdb table keeps only in-frame clones and is missing some. Found here are 65,000 to 80,000 clones, around 79% of them singletons; the top ten hold less than 25%. The record originates from a study of cytomegalovirus exposure and HLA in healthy donors. Germline V gene data show CDR1 as LNHDA and CDR2 as SQIVND (reference sequence). V gave up 8 bases and J gave up 2 bases; unmatched junction bases: 2. The CDR3 consists of 13 residues. The study, taken as a whole, reports: A later analysis linked a missense variant in DCLRE1C to the trimming of TCR beta V and J genes.

Sequencing was done on a sample of PBMCs. The origin of this receptor is a woman in her forties in good health and CMV-seropositive. This chain connects TRBV19 to TRBJ2-7; 11 bases map to TRBD1. DNA for the CDR3: TGTGCCAGTCGGGACAGGGGGGCCTACGAGCAGTACTTC. This translates into CASRDRGAYEQYF.